The 22 T cell receptor beta chains below come from one sample, sequenced in a study of cytomegalovirus exposure and HLA in healthy donors. PCR amplification relied on 60 Vbeta primers (plus 13 Jbeta primers). TCRdb's copy holds only in-frame clones and misses some; the assay was immunoSEQ multiplex PCR. The sample has about 84,000 clones; around 80% are singletons. The sequencing sample was made of PBMCs. These receptors were obtained from a male donor in good health and CMV-seropositive.

There are a few counts of this clone. The chain joins TRBV14 to TRBJ2-5; 11 bases fit TRBD2. CDR3 length equals 14 residues. The V segment lost 2 bases and the J segment 4 bases; nucleotides outside the gene matches: 0. Germline lookup yields CDR1 SGHDN and CDR2 FVKESK. CDR3 residues: CASSQLAGGETQYF. DNA for the CDR3: TGTGCCAGCAGCCAACTAGCGGGGGGAGAGACCCAGTACTTC.

This clone was counted a few times. This rearrangement joins TRBV4-2 to TRBJ2-2, with 14 bases that match TRBD2. J was trimmed by 3 bases and V by 10 bases; bases with no gene match: 10. Germline loops: CDR1 LGHNA, CDR2 YNFKEQ. The CDR3 sequence is 17 residues long. The CDR3 is CATQETSGRGDTGELFF. The CDR3 region has the DNA TGTGCCACCCAGGAGACTAGCGGGAGGGGGGACACCGGGGAGCTGTTTTTT.

J is TRBJ2-3 and V is TRBV9, with D possibly matching TRBD1 (5 bases). The CDR3 covers 15 residues. Germline CDR1 and CDR2: SGDLS and YYNGEE. The V and J ends lost 3 bases and 2 bases respectively, with 13 bases between them. CDR3 nucleotide sequence: TGTGCCAGCAGCGAGGACACGGGTCCCACAGATACGCAGTATTTT. Translated: CASSEDTGPTDTQYF.

This clone was detected only a few times. The chain couples TRBV6-1 to TRBJ2-5, with 7 bases aligning to TRBD2. The V gene end was trimmed by 4 bases and the J gene end by 1 base; junction bases not matched to a gene: 6. Germline V lookup: CDR1 MNHNS, CDR2 SASEGT. This CDR3 spans 15 amino acids. CDR3 sequence (DNA): TGTGCCAGCAGTGTCTTGGGAGGGTCCCAAGAGACCCAGTACTTC. Translation: CASSVLGGSQETQYF.

The table lists this clone with a few counts. The rearrangement uses TRBV28 and TRBJ2-7, with 10 bases matching TRBD1. The length of the CDR3 is 13 residues. Germline loops: CDR1 MDHEN, CDR2 SYDVKM. V trimming: 7 bases; J trimming: 2 bases; junction bases outside the gene matches: 2. This CDR3 reads CASTDRGPYEQYF. Written as DNA, the CDR3 is TGTGCCAGCACAGACAGGGGGCCCTACGAGCAGTACTTC.

This clone was seen repeatedly, ten times or more. The rearrangement links TRBV5-1 to TRBJ1-1, with D maybe TRBD1 (6 bases). From germline, CDR1 is SGHRS and CDR2 YFSETQ. The CDR3 totals 13 residues. Trimming shortened V by 6 bases and J by 2 bases, and 11 bases separated the two germline ends. The CDR3 loop is CASTQQGNTEAFF. CDR3 in DNA: TGCGCCAGCACCCAACAGGGAAACACTGAAGCTTTCTTT. The variable domain in full, with the rest retrieved from reference TRBV5-1 and TRBJ1-1, is KAGVTQTPRYLIKTRGQQVTLSCSPISGHRSVSWYQQTPGQGLQFLFEYFSETQRNKGNFPGRFSGRQFSNSRSEMNVSTLELGDSALYLCASTQQGNTEAFFGQGTRLTVV.

A word on this clone: Additional DNA sequences in this sample encode the identical CDR3. This chain joins TRBV9 and TRBJ1-3; D is possibly TRBD1 (5 bases). V lost 0 bases and J lost 4, with 5 bases in between. CDR1 and CDR2 (germline): SGDLS, YYNGEE. The CDR3 length is 13 residues. This chain's CDR3 is CASSVGGGNTIYF. As DNA, the CDR3 is TGTGCCAGCAGCGTAGGGGGCGGAAACACCATATATTTT. Supplemented by reference TRBV9 and TRBJ1-3, the full variable domain reads DSGVTQTPKHLITATGQRVTLRCSPRSGDLSVYWYQQSLDQGLQFLIQYYNGEERAKGNILERFSAQQFPDLHSELNLSSLELGDSALYFCASSVGGGNTIYFGEGSWLTVV.

The chain links TRBV28 to TRBJ1-2; the match to TRBD1 covers 8 bases. Germline values: CDR1 MDHEN, CDR2 SYDVKM. The CDR3 contains 14 residues. V shed 10 bases, J shed 4 bases, and the junction held 11 bases outside the gene matches. CDR3 DNA: TGTGCCACCCATCCAGGGGGCATGGCCTATGGCTACACCTTC. This encodes CATHPGGMAYGYTF.

This clone occurred once. The J gene is TRBJ2-3, the V gene TRBV7-8, with D tentatively TRBD2 (6 bases). Germline lookup yields CDR1 SGHVS and CDR2 FQNEAQ. With 5 bases removed from V and 9 bases from J, the gap between germline ends came to 27 bases. This CDR3 is built from 17 residues. CDR3 coding DNA: TGTGCCAGCAGCCCCACCTCAGGGCTAGCGATATCTGAGACGCAGTATTTT. This codes for CASSPTSGLAISETQYF.

This chain joins TRBV7-2 and TRBJ2-5, with 7 positions matching TRBD2. With V trimmed by 5 bases and J by 4 bases, 10 bases remained unmatched. This CDR3 spans 15 amino acids. Germline lookup yields CDR1 SGHTA and CDR2 FQGNSA. The CDR3 loop is CASSPSGRSGETQYF. CDR3 bases: TGTGCCAGCAGCCCTAGCGGCCGATCTGGAGAGACCCAGTACTTC.

V is TRBV7-2 and J is TRBJ2-7, with D tentatively TRBD2 (6 bases). The CDR3 runs to 15 residues. The germline V gene has CDR1 SGHTA and CDR2 FQGNSA. Trimming cost V 4 bases and J 0 bases, with 13 bases left between them. Here the CDR3 reads CASSYGLAYSYEQYF. The CDR3 region has the DNA TGTGCCAGCAGCTACGGGCTAGCGTACTCCTACGAGCAGTACTTC.

This clone was counted once. The chain links TRBV4-3 to TRBJ2-1; 12 bases are shared with TRBD2. V lost 3 bases to trimming and J lost 8 bases; unmatched junction nucleotides: 8. CDR1 is LGHNA, CDR2 YSLEER, per germline. There are 16 residues in the CDR3. The CDR3 region has the DNA TGCGCCAGCAGCCAGCTGACTAGCGGGAGAATATATGAGCAGTTCTTC. This encodes CASSQLTSGRIYEQFF.

The J gene is TRBJ2-3, the V gene TRBV7-2; D unresolved. The length of the CDR3 is 13 residues. V lost 7 bases and J 4 bases, leaving 12 bases between the germline ends. The germline V gene has CDR1 SGHTA and CDR2 FQGNSA. CDR3: CASTLMAADTQYF. CDR3 DNA sequence: TGTGCCAGCACCTTGATGGCGGCAGATACGCAGTATTTT. Complete variable domain (other parts from reference TRBV7-2 and TRBJ2-3): GAGVSQSPSNKVTEKGKDVELRCDPISGHTALYWYRQSLGQGLEFLIYFQGNSAPDKSGLPSDRFSAERTGGSVSTLTIQRTQQEDSAVYLCASTLMAADTQYFGPGTRLTVL.

The chain uses TRBV7-3 and TRBJ1-1; D is possibly TRBD1 (5 bases). The V gene's germline CDR1 is SGHTA and CDR2 FQGTGA. The ends were cut back, 4 bases at V and 7 bases at J, with 13 bases in the middle. The CDR3 has 13 residues. The CDR3 coding sequence is TGTGCCAGCAGCTGGGGCGGGGGTTATGAAGCTTTCTTT. Protein product: CASSWGGGYEAFF.

This clone showed up just a few times. The sample carries other DNA sequences with the same CDR3. J is TRBJ2-3 and V is TRBV6-4, with no clear D. Between the trimmed V and J ends, which lost 4 bases and 1 base, there was a span of 6 bases. This CDR3 comprises 13 residues. Germline V gene sequence: CDR1 MRHNA, CDR2 SNTAGT. CDR3 sequence reads: CASSVSGTDTQYF. The CDR3 DNA reads TGTGCCAGCAGTGTTTCCGGCACAGATACGCAGTATTTT.

The chain employs TRBV30 and TRBJ2-7; D possibly corresponds to TRBD2 (6 bases). Trimming removed 3 bases from V and 0 bases from J, with 15 bases in between. The CDR3 totals 15 residues. In germline, CDR1 is GTSNPN, CDR2 SVGIG (reference sequence). The CDR3 loop is CAWSVSGYFSYEQYF. The DNA for the CDR3 is TGTGCCTGGAGCGTAAGCGGGTACTTCTCCTACGAGCAGTACTTC.

The V gene is TRBV7-8, the J gene TRBJ2-7; 14 bases match TRBD2. CDR3 length: 15 amino acids. Germline loops: CDR1 SGHVS, CDR2 FQNEAQ. The J segment lost 5 bases and the V segment lost 1 base, leaving 1 base of the junction unmatched. The CDR3 nucleotides read TGTGCCAGCAGCTTAGGGGGACTAGCGGGAGACGAGCAGTACTTC. Its translation: CASSLGGLAGDEQYF.

V is TRBV27 and J is TRBJ1-2; 8 bases line up with TRBD1. Germline V gene data show CDR1 as MNHEY and CDR2 as SMNVEV (reference sequence). The CDR3 is 14 amino acids. Germline trimming cut 5 bases from V and 8 bases from J; bases unmatched to any gene: 10. CDR3 DNA sequence: TGTGCCAGCAGTCGACCGGACAGGGTGGGCGGCTACACCTTC. It specifies CASSRPDRVGGYTF.

The CDR3 sequence: CASSSHEQYF. CDR3 bases: TGTGCCAGCTCCTCTCACGAGCAGTACTTC. The genes are TRBV25-1 and TRBJ2-7; unclear D gene. V was clipped by 8 bases and J by 5 bases, with 7 bases between them. CDR1 is MGHDK and CDR2 is SYGVNS in the germline V gene. The CDR3 is made up of 10 amino acids.

J is TRBJ2-3 and V is TRBV27, with TRBD1 matching 8 bases. The ends lost 3 bases at V and 11 bases at J; junction bases unmatched: 1. CDR3 length equals 11 residues. Germline-derived CDR1 and CDR2 are MNHEY and SMNVEV (reference sequence). The CDR3 nucleotides read TGTGCCAGCAGTTTTGGACAGGGGCAGTATTTT. Residues: CASSFGQGQYF.

This chain connects TRBV4-1 to TRBJ1-1, with TRBD1 matching over 7 bases. The CDR3 runs 14 residues. The germline V gene encodes CDR1 MGHRA and CDR2 YSYEKL. V lost 1 base, J lost 12 bases, and 11 bases stayed unmatched. CDR3 residues: CASSQVDRDLGTFF. In DNA, the CDR3 is TGCGCCAGCAGCCAAGTTGACAGGGACCTCGGAACTTTCTTT.

This clone was recorded a few times. The V call is TRBV2, the J call TRBJ2-3, with 7 bases aligning to TRBD2. The CDR3 is 14 amino acids. The germline V gene encodes CDR1 SNHLY and CDR2 FYNNEI. V dropped 5 bases and J dropped 5; count of bases not matched to a gene: 7. The CDR3 loop is CASSSSGVGDTQYF. The CDR3 DNA reads as TGTGCCAGCAGTTCTAGCGGCGTAGGAGATACGCAGTATTTT. The full variable domain, completed using reference TRBV2 and TRBJ2-3, is EPEVTQTPSHQVTQMGQEVILRCVPISNHLYFYWYRQILGQKVEFLVSFYNNEISEKSEIFDDQFSVERPDGSNFTLKIRSTKLEDSAMYFCASSSSGVGDTQYFGPGTRLTVL.